Listed below are T cell receptor beta chains from one sample, sequenced in a study of radiotherapy plus CTLA-4 blockade in lung cancer. Measured with immunoSEQ multiplex PCR; TCRdb has only the in-frame clones, and not every one. The sample includes over 80,000 clones, more than 75% seen only once; the top ten take over 15%. The source was peripheral blood, collected from a patient treated with radiotherapy plus ipilimumab. The receptors originated from a human donor with non-small cell lung cancer that progressed on radiotherapy plus ipilimumab. Both conserved end residues are part of each CDR3. The D gene is left open where the match is weak. Only some rows state a clone size, as once, few, many or a class for expanded clones.

14	TRBV21-1	.	TRBJ2-5	.	CATTPAGDQETQYF	TGTGCCACCACACCAGCGGGGGACCAAGAGACCCAGTACTTC
15	TRBV4-3	.	TRBJ2-5	.	CASSQDPMSSETQYF	TGCGCCAGCAGCCAAGATCCTATGAGTTCCGAGACCCAGTACTTC
16	TRBV7-3	.	TRBJ2-2	.	CASSLGARGNTGELFF	TGTGCCAGCAGCTTAGGAGCTCGCGGAAACACCGGGGAGCTGTTTTTT
15	TRBV18	.	TRBJ2-1	TRBD2	CASSPTSGRDNEQFF	TGTGCCAGCTCACCGACTAGCGGGAGAGACAATGAGCAGTTCTTC
14	TRBV7-2	few	TRBJ2-7	.	CASSPMGGVDEQYF	TGTGCCAGCAGTCCTATGGGGGGAGTAGATGAGCAGTACTTC
14	TRBV27	.	TRBJ1-2	.	CASSWDGKNYGYTF	TGTGCCAGCAGCTGGGACGGGAAAAACTATGGCTACACCTTC
13	TRBV6-6	.	TRBJ1-2	.	CASSRDSNYGYTF	TGTGCCAGCAGTCGAGACAGCAACTATGGCTACACCTTC
17	TRBV28	.	TRBJ1-6	TRBD1	CASSFLGGQGGNSPLHF	TGTGCCAGCAGTTTTTTGGGTGGACAGGGCGGTAATTCACCCCTCCACTTT
14	TRBV11-3	.	TRBJ2-2	.	CASSPGGKPGELFF	TGTGCCAGCAGCCCAGGAGGAAAACCCGGGGAGCTGTTTTTT
13	TRBV2	.	TRBJ1-1	.	CASSSQRNTEAFF	TGTGCCAGCAGTTCGCAGAGGAACACTGAAGCTTTCTTT
15	TRBV2	.	TRBJ2-1	.	CASSEGGPGGGEQFF	TGTGCCAGCAGTGAAGGTGGCCCGGGCGGCGGTGAGCAGTTCTTC
15	TRBV10-3	.	TRBJ1-4	.	CAISPGKTTNEKLFF	TGTGCCATCAGCCCGGGGAAAACGACTAATGAAAAACTGTTTTTT
14	TRBV30	.	TRBJ1-1	.	CAWSVGGLNTEAFF	TGTGCCTGGAGTGTTGGGGGGTTGAACACTGAAGCTTTCTTT
13	TRBV6-5	once	TRBJ1-1	.	CASSWTARTEAFF	TGTGCCAGCAGCTGGACGGCTCGCACTGAAGCTTTCTTT
13	TRBV6-1	.	TRBJ2-3	.	CASRRAGGNTQYF	TGTGCCAGCAGGAGGGCGGGCGGAAATACGCAGTATTTT
15	TRBV7-9	.	TRBJ2-7	TRBD1	CASSRDRDLSYEQYF	TGTGCCAGCAGCAGAGACAGGGATCTCTCCTACGAGCAGTACTTC
11	TRBV7-2	.	TRBJ1-2	.	CASRSNYGYTF	TGTGCCAGCAGAAGTAACTATGGCTACACCTTC
14	TRBV5-1	.	TRBJ2-5	.	CASSSSEGWETQYF	TGCGCCAGCAGTTCGAGCGAGGGCTGGGAGACCCAGTACTTC
15	TRBV30	few	TRBJ2-7	TRBD2	CAWRAGTSGSYEQYF	TGTGCCTGGAGGGCTGGGACTAGCGGATCTTACGAGCAGTACTTC
14	TRBV19	.	TRBJ1-1	.	CASSSGYKGAEAFF	TGTGCCAGTAGTTCAGGGTACAAGGGGGCTGAAGCTTTCTTT
13	TRBV7-3	.	TRBJ1-2	.	CASSPRGVDGYTF	TGTGCCAGCAGCCCGAGGGGCGTAGATGGCTACACCTTC
14	TRBV19	few	TRBJ1-2	.	CASSARQDGVGYTF	TGTGCCAGTAGTGCCAGACAGGATGGCGTTGGCTACACCTTC
12	TRBV30	.	TRBJ1-2	.	CAWSVPSYGYTF	TGTGCCTGGAGTGTACCCAGCTATGGCTACACCTTC
13	TRBV6-5	.	TRBJ1-2	TRBD1	CASRGRGLGGYTF	TGTGCCAGCCGGGGGAGGGGGCTCGGTGGCTACACCTTC
13	TRBV29-1	.	TRBJ2-1	.	CSVEIGQLNEQFF	TGCAGCGTTGAGATCGGACAGCTTAATGAGCAGTTCTTC
16	TRBV7-8	.	TRBJ2-1	TRBD1	CASSLAGRGRYNEQFF	TGTGCCAGCAGCTTAGCGGGCAGGGGGCGCTACAATGAGCAGTTCTTC
14	TRBV5-6	medium-sized	TRBJ2-7	TRBD1	CASSWGTGSYEQYF	TGTGCCAGCAGCTGGGGGACAGGGAGCTACGAGCAGTACTTC
15	TRBV6-1	.	TRBJ1-4	TRBD1	CASRTGQGQNEKLFF	TGTGCCAGCAGGACCGGACAGGGGCAAAATGAAAAACTGTTTTTT
14	TRBV7-9	.	TRBJ1-3	.	CASSLEGLLNTIYF	TGTGCCAGCAGCTTAGAAGGGTTGCTAAACACCATATATTTT
13	TRBV14	.	TRBJ1-1	.	CASSLGLGTEAFF	TGTGCCAGCAGCCTCGGGTTGGGCACTGAAGCTTTCTTT
16	TRBV6-4	.	TRBJ2-2	TRBD2	CASSKTSGGDTGELFF	TGTGCCAGCAGTAAAACTAGCGGGGGAGACACCGGGGAGCTGTTTTTT
14	TRBV9	.	TRBJ1-2	.	CASSLDTTNYGYTF	TGTGCCAGCAGCCTCGACACTACTAACTATGGCTACACCTTC
14	TRBV7-9	.	TRBJ2-3	.	CASSLEGEADTQYF	TGTGCCAGCAGTCTAGAGGGAGAGGCAGATACGCAGTATTTT
16	TRBV15	.	TRBJ2-1	.	CATSRGGAVGINEQFF	TGTGCCACCAGCAGAGGGGGGGCGGTGGGGATCAATGAGCAGTTCTTC
16	TRBV5-6	.	TRBJ2-3	.	CASRGREYLITDTQYF	TGTGCCAGCAGGGGTCGAGAATACTTGATCACAGATACGCAGTATTTT
15	TRBV14	.	TRBJ1-5	TRBD1	CASSQGDRDNQPQHF	TGTGCCAGCAGCCAAGGGGACAGGGACAATCAGCCCCAGCATTTT
16	TRBV7-6	.	TRBJ2-7	.	CASSLGAAEASAEQYF	TGTGCCAGCAGCTTAGGTGCGGCGGAGGCTAGCGCCGAGCAGTACTTC
16	TRBV27	once	TRBJ1-4	.	CASSRDSATTNEKLFF	TGTGCCAGCAGCCGCGACTCAGCGACAACTAATGAAAAACTGTTTTTT
14	TRBV5-1	.	TRBJ2-3	.	CASSLGGKTDTQYF	TGCGCCAGCAGCTTGGGGGGGAAAACAGATACGCAGTATTTT
16	TRBV6-5	.	TRBJ2-7	TRBD1	CASSYSSGTGSYEQYF	TGTGCCAGCAGTTACTCGTCCGGGACAGGGTCCTACGAGCAGTACTTC
14	TRBV30	.	TRBJ2-7	.	CAWSVPGTSYEQYF	TGTGCCTGGAGTGTACCCGGGACCTCCTACGAGCAGTACTTC
15	TRBV9	.	TRBJ2-1	TRBD2	CASSVDIAGVGEQFF	TGTGCCAGCAGCGTAGACATTGCGGGAGTGGGTGAGCAGTTCTTC
17	TRBV5-1	.	TRBJ1-2	TRBD1	CASSLGGGWTGSYGYTF	TGCGCCAGCAGCTTGGGTGGGGGATGGACAGGGAGCTATGGCTACACCTTC
17	TRBV27	.	TRBJ2-2	TRBD1	CASSHALPGQGSGELFF	TGTGCCAGCAGTCATGCACTTCCGGGACAGGGGTCCGGGGAGCTGTTTTTT
16	TRBV6-5	.	TRBJ2-3	.	CASSYSMGLATDTQYF	TGTGCCAGCAGTTACTCGATGGGATTAGCGACAGATACGCAGTATTTT
15	TRBV18	.	TRBJ1-2	.	CASSPQEAANYGYTF	TGTGCCAGCTCACCCCAAGAGGCAGCTAACTATGGCTACACCTTC
13	TRBV7-2	.	TRBJ2-5	.	CASSLGRGETQYF	TGTGCCAGCAGCTTGGGGCGAGGGGAGACCCAGTACTTC
15	TRBV11-3	.	TRBJ1-2	TRBD1	CASSPGRDRGVGYTF	TGTGCCAGCAGCCCAGGGCGGGACAGGGGAGTTGGCTACACCTTC
13	TRBV4-3	.	TRBJ2-7	.	CASSPGLSYEQYF	TGCGCCAGCAGCCCGGGCCTTTCCTACGAGCAGTACTTC
15	TRBV18	once	TRBJ1-5	TRBD1	CASSEAGTGGQPQHF	TGTGCCAGCTCAGAAGCCGGGACAGGGGGTCAGCCCCAGCATTTT
17	TRBV5-1	.	TRBJ2-5	TRBD2	CASSLSGLAGNKETQYF	TGCGCCAGCAGCCTCTCTGGGCTAGCGGGGAATAAAGAGACCCAGTACTTC
13	TRBV4-1	.	TRBJ2-3	.	CASSSAGVDTQYF	TGCGCCAGCAGCTCGGCGGGCGTAGATACGCAGTATTTT
14	TRBV19	.	TRBJ2-1	.	CASNPADSYNEQFF	TGTGCCAGTAATCCAGCGGACTCCTACAATGAGCAGTTCTTC
14	TRBV7-8	.	TRBJ1-1	TRBD1	CASSLAGQGAEAFF	TGTGCCAGCAGCTTAGCAGGGCAGGGGGCTGAAGCTTTCTTT
14	TRBV18	.	TRBJ2-3	.	CASSQGTGTDTQYF	TGTGCCAGCTCACAGGGGACTGGCACAGATACGCAGTATTTT
15	TRBV10-3	few	TRBJ2-2	TRBD2	CAITPGTSPTGELFF	TGTGCCATCACTCCCGGGACTAGCCCCACCGGGGAGCTGTTTTTT
16	TRBV19	.	TRBJ2-5	TRBD1	CASSIWTGTRQETQYF	TGTGCCAGTAGTATATGGACAGGGACCCGGCAAGAGACCCAGTACTTC